Presented here are 29 T cell receptor beta chains from one specimen sequenced in a study of OX40 agonist ivuxolimab in advanced cancers. The protocol was immunoSEQ multiplex PCR, while the TCRdb copy is restricted to in-frame clones and leaves out a portion. The sample includes 99,000 or so clones, over 75% seen only once; the top ten take about 0.31%. The specimen comprised CD4+ or CD8+ T cells sorted from blood, sampled in a trial of the OX40 agonist ivuxolimab. All receptors derive from an adult with an advanced solid tumor such as melanoma, head and neck, liver or kidney cancer.

The chain recombines TRBV7-2 with TRBJ1-2; a possible D gene is TRBD1 (5 bases). Germline assignment: CDR1 SGHTA and CDR2 FQGNSA. This CDR3 comprises 12 residues. V dropped 7 bases and J dropped 8 bases, with 14 bases sitting between them. CDR3 in amino acids: CASNNGGDGYTF. Here the CDR3 DNA reads TGTGCCAGCAACAACGGCGGGGACGGCTACACCTTC.

The J gene is TRBJ2-3, the V gene TRBV27; TRBD1 might be the D (6 bases). With 8 bases removed from V and 0 bases from J, the gap between germline ends came to 12 bases. The CDR3 extends over 14 amino acids. Germline V lookup: CDR1 MNHEY, CDR2 SMNVEV (reference sequence). The CDR3 region has the DNA TGTGCCAGCCACAGGGCAGGGAGCACAGATACGCAGTATTTT. Amino acid sequence: CASHRAGSTDTQYF.

V and J are TRBV7-9 and TRBJ2-5, with D perhaps TRBD1 (6 bases). Germline CDR1 and CDR2: SEHNR and FQNEAQ (reference sequence). Trimming removed 1 base at V and 4 bases at J, with 22 bases between. The CDR3 is made up of 18 amino acids. CDR3 in amino acids: CASSLGFTRGSVVETQYF. The DNA for the CDR3 is TGTGCCAGCAGCTTAGGGTTCACGAGGGGGTCGGTGGTAGAGACCCAGTACTTC.

This chain joins TRBV9 and TRBJ1-1; 7 bases match TRBD1. This CDR3 spans 15 amino acids. Germline V gene data show CDR1 as SGDLS and CDR2 as YYNGEE. V shed 0 bases, J shed 1 base, and the junction held 3 bases outside the gene matches. Written as DNA, the CDR3 is TGTGCCAGCAGCGTAGTGTGGACAGGGAACACTGAAGCTTTCTTT. It encodes CASSVVWTGNTEAFF.

The V call is TRBV7-2, the J call TRBJ1-2; possible D gene TRBD1, 5 bases. Trimming took off 2 bases at V and 0 bases at J, with 13 bases between the two ends. CDR3 length: 16 amino acids. The germline CDR1 and CDR2 sequences are SGHTA and FQGNSA. The chain's CDR3 is CASSLIWGSSNYGYTF. The DNA for the CDR3 is TGTGCCAGCAGCTTAATCTGGGGCAGCTCTAACTATGGCTACACCTTC.

The chain carries TRBV5-4 and TRBJ2-7, with 11 bases lining up with TRBD2. J gave up 7 bases and V 0 bases, and 6 bases lay outside the gene matches. In germline, CDR1 is SGHNT, CDR2 YYREEE (reference sequence). This CDR3 region has 15 residues. The CDR3 protein is CASSLEVAGGDEQYF. CDR3 in DNA: TGTGCCAGCAGCTTGGAGGTAGCGGGAGGGGATGAGCAGTACTTC.

The J gene is TRBJ1-4, the V gene TRBV5-1, with TRBD1 as a possible D gene (5 bases). The germline V gene encodes CDR1 SGHRS and CDR2 YFSETQ. The CDR3 sequence is 16 residues long. V dropped 0 bases and J dropped 7 bases, with 16 bases sitting between them. The CDR3 sequence is CASSLAVQGIGEKLFF. The CDR3 DNA reads as TGCGCCAGCAGCTTGGCGGTGCAGGGAATAGGTGAAAAACTGTTTTTT.

The chain is built from TRBV18 and TRBJ1-2, with a weak D call TRBD1 (5 bases). This CDR3 region has 13 residues. CDR1 is KGHSH, CDR2 LQKENI, per germline. Trimming left V 2 bases short and J 4 bases short, with 8 bases between. CDR3 coding DNA: TGTGCCAGCTCACCATCAGGGCGCTATGGCTACACCTTC. Translation gives CASSPSGRYGYTF.

V and J are TRBV7-2 and TRBJ1-5, with TRBD1 as a possible D gene (6 bases). Germline CDR1 and CDR2: SGHTA and FQGNSA. Trimming pared 2 bases from V and 3 bases from J, leaving 14 bases between. The CDR3 totals 16 residues. The CDR3 loop reads CASSLRGGRSNQPQHF. CDR3 sequence (DNA): TGTGCCAGCAGCTTACGAGGGGGACGGTCCAATCAGCCCCAGCATTTT.

J is TRBJ2-5 and V is TRBV7-3; 7 bases match TRBD2. With 1 base clipped from V and 5 bases from J, the junction kept 10 bases outside the gene matches. Germline CDR1 SGHTA, CDR2 FQGTGA. The CDR3 extends over 16 amino acids. CDR3 nucleotide sequence: TGTGCCAGCAGCTTAAATGGCGGGAGAACTGGGGAGACCCAGTACTTC. This translates into CASSLNGGRTGETQYF. Supplemented by reference TRBV7-3 and TRBJ2-5, the full variable domain reads GAGVSQTPSNKVTEKGKYVELRCDPISGHTALYWYRQSLGQGPEFLIYFQGTGAADDSGLPNDRFFAVRPEGSVSTLKIQRTERGDSAVYLCASSLNGGRTGETQYFGPGTRLLVL.

CDR3 DNA sequence: TGTGCCAGCAGTGAAATAGGGGGGGCTCGTGATCAGCCCCAGCATTTT. Encoded protein: CASSEIGGARDQPQHF. The chain carries TRBV6-1 and TRBJ1-5, with D perhaps TRBD1 (6 bases). In germline, CDR1 is MNHNS, CDR2 SASEGT. V was cut by 2 bases and J by 5 bases, with 16 bases left in between. The CDR3 totals 16 residues.

The chain employs TRBV19 and TRBJ1-5; D remains ambiguous. Germline assignment: CDR1 LNHDA and CDR2 SQIVND (reference sequence). V was clipped by 3 bases and J by 5 bases, with 8 bases between them. The CDR3 is 13 amino acids. The CDR3 loop reads CASSISRYQPQHF. The CDR3 bases are TGTGCCAGTAGTATCTCCAGGTATCAGCCCCAGCATTTT.

The rearrangement uses TRBV4-3 and TRBJ1-3; D unclear. The V gene lost 0 bases and the J gene lost 0 bases, with 12 bases spanning the gap. Germline CDR1 reads LGHNA; CDR2 reads YSLEER. CDR3 length: 17 amino acids. The CDR3 loop reads CASSQEEARNSGNTIYF. The CDR3 DNA reads as TGCGCCAGCAGCCAAGAAGAGGCACGGAACTCTGGAAACACCATATATTTT.

This sequence joins TRBV7-2 and TRBJ2-2; 9 nucleotides line up with TRBD2. From germline, CDR1 is SGHTA and CDR2 FQGNSA. There are 16 residues in the CDR3. Unmatched junction bases numbered 2, after V lost 2 bases and J lost 1 base. CDR3 region: CASSLFSGGNTGELFF. The CDR3, as DNA: TGTGCCAGCAGCTTATTTAGCGGGGGGAACACCGGGGAGCTGTTTTTT.

The V call is TRBV6-5, the J call TRBJ1-1; D remains ambiguous. The V end lost 4 bases, the J end lost 1 base, and 7 bases lay between the germline ends. This CDR3 comprises 13 residues. Per the germline V gene, CDR1 is MNHEY and CDR2 is SVGAGI. The CDR3 loop is CASSFDPNTEAFF. The CDR3 region has the DNA TGTGCCAGCAGTTTTGACCCGAACACTGAAGCTTTCTTT.

This chain links TRBV19 with TRBJ2-4; 8 bases line up with TRBD1. CDR1 is LNHDA and CDR2 is SQIVND in the germline V gene (reference sequence). The CDR3 loop spans 15 amino acids. Trimming removed 10 bases from V and 5 bases from J; junction bases left unmatched: 13. The CDR3 DNA reads TGTGCCATATCTCCAGGGGGCTTGGCGGAAAACATTCAGTACTTC. It yields the protein CAISPGGLAENIQYF.

V usage is TRBV18 and J usage is TRBJ2-2, with 7 bases identical to TRBD2. With V trimmed by 1 base and J by 1 base, 3 bases remained unmatched. Germline V lookup: CDR1 KGHSH, CDR2 LQKENI. The CDR3 spans 16 residues. The CDR3 loop is CASSPLAGVNTGELFF. The CDR3 DNA reads TGTGCCAGCTCACCACTCGCGGGGGTGAACACCGGGGAGCTGTTTTTT. The full variable domain, rest sourced from reference TRBV18 and TRBJ2-2, is NAGVMQNPRHLVRRRGQEARLRCSPMKGHSHVYWYRQLPEEGLKFMVYLQKENIIDESGMPKERFSAEFPKEGPSILRIQQVVRGDSAAYFCASSPLAGVNTGELFFGEGSRLTVL.

The J gene is TRBJ2-5, the V gene TRBV7-3, with a possible D match to TRBD2 (6 bases). This CDR3 is built from 13 residues. Trimming took off 4 bases at V and 7 bases at J, with 13 bases between the two ends. Germline V CDR1 and CDR2: SGHTA, FQGTGA. The CDR3 sequence is CASSSTVGGTQYF. Here the CDR3 DNA reads TGTGCCAGCAGCTCTACCGTGGGGGGGACCCAGTACTTC.

The chain couples TRBV11-1 to TRBJ2-5; D is unresolved. Between the trimmed V and J ends, which lost 4 bases and 4 bases, there was a span of 7 bases. CDR1 and CDR2 (germline): SGHAT, FQDESV (reference sequence). This CDR3 contains 12 residues. Here the CDR3 reads CASSSRPETQYF. The CDR3 bases are TGTGCCAGCAGCTCCCGGCCAGAGACCCAGTACTTC.

The rearrangement joins TRBV5-1 to TRBJ1-1; D uncertain. The ends were cut back, 1 base at V and 4 bases at J, with 14 bases in the middle. The CDR3 loop spans 15 amino acids. CDR1 and CDR2 (germline): SGHRS, YFSETQ. The CDR3 DNA is TGCGCCAGCAGCTTGACGGTTTTGCATTCCACTGAAGCTTTCTTT. Translation gives CASSLTVLHSTEAFF.

The V call is TRBV27, the J call TRBJ2-1; 11 bases are a match to TRBD2. Germline values: CDR1 MNHEY, CDR2 SMNVEV (reference sequence). V lost 0 bases, J lost 7 bases, and 5 bases stayed unmatched. This CDR3 spans 16 amino acids. CDR3 loop: CASSLSIAGGQNEQFF. The CDR3 DNA reads TGTGCCAGCAGTTTATCAATAGCGGGAGGGCAGAATGAGCAGTTCTTC.

This chain joins TRBV11-2 and TRBJ2-1; 12 bases agree with TRBD2. V was clipped by 5 bases and J by 8 bases; unmatched bases: 7. The CDR3 consists of 15 residues. Per the germline V gene, CDR1 is SGHAT and CDR2 is FQNNGV. CDR3 DNA: TGTGCCAGCAGCCCCGGGACTAGCGGGTTTTATGAGCAGTTCTTC. It yields the protein CASSPGTSGFYEQFF.

The count of this clone is one. The CDR3 is CASSVARSLTTGELFF. The CDR3 DNA is TGTGCCAGCAGCGTAGCTCGCAGCTTAACGACCGGGGAGCTGTTTTTT. The genes are TRBV9 and TRBJ2-2; no firm D call. CDR1 is SGDLS and CDR2 is YYNGEE in the germline V gene. The length of the CDR3 is 16 residues. The V and J ends lost 0 bases and 5 bases respectively, with 14 bases between them.

The chain joins TRBV27 to TRBJ1-3; D not certain. CDR1 MNHEY and CDR2 SMNVEV come from the germline V gene (reference sequence). Trimming stripped 1 base from V and 6 bases from J, with 13 bases between. The CDR3 sequence is 15 residues long. The CDR3 spells CASSLLAGNLNTIYF. DNA of the CDR3: TGTGCCAGCAGTTTATTAGCCGGGAATTTAAACACCATATATTTT.

The V call is TRBV19, the J call TRBJ2-7; TRBD2 agrees at 14 bases. The CDR3 totals 16 residues. Per the germline V gene, CDR1 is LNHDA and CDR2 is SQIVND (reference sequence). V lost 6 bases to trimming and J lost 6 bases; unmatched junction nucleotides: 10. CDR3 residues: CASRPWGLAGVGEQYF. The CDR3 nucleotides are TGTGCCAGTAGACCTTGGGGACTAGCGGGAGTGGGCGAGCAGTACTTC.

The CDR3 spells CASSLKVRDRGTDTQYF. As DNA, the CDR3 is TGTGCCAGCAGCTTAAAGGTCCGGGATCGGGGCACAGATACGCAGTATTTT. The chain carries TRBV7-2 and TRBJ2-3; the D gene is possibly TRBD2 (5 bases). Trimming removed 2 bases at V and 1 base at J, with 16 bases between. The CDR3 loop spans 17 amino acids. The germline CDR1 and CDR2 sequences are SGHTA and FQGNSA.

This chain connects TRBV7-2 to TRBJ2-1, with 8 bases matching TRBD2. The length of the CDR3 is 15 residues. V was clipped by 2 bases and J by 7 bases; unmatched bases: 7. CDR1 and CDR2 from the germline V gene are SGHTA and FQGNSA. The CDR3 bases are TGTGCCAGCAGCTTATGGACTAGCCTCGGGAATGAGCAGTTCTTC. Translated: CASSLWTSLGNEQFF.

The V gene is TRBV11-2, the J gene TRBJ2-5; D is uncertain. Germline CDR1 and CDR2: SGHAT and FQNNGV. Trimming stripped 1 base from V and 4 bases from J, with 7 bases between. The CDR3 spans 13 residues. The CDR3 DNA is TGTGCCAGCAGCTTAGGTCTAGGAGAGACCCAGTACTTC. Translating gives CASSLGLGETQYF.

The genes are TRBV6-6 and TRBJ2-7; 16 nucleotides agree with TRBD2. This CDR3 is 14 amino acids long. Germline values: CDR1 MNHNY, CDR2 SVGAGI (reference sequence). V lost 5 bases to trimming and J lost 12 bases; unmatched junction nucleotides: 7. For the CDR3, the DNA is TGTGCCAGCAGTGCCGGGACTAGCGGGAGGGCACCGTACTTC. It translates to CASSAGTSGRAPYF.